The clone carrying this T cell receptor beta chain has just a few counts. The antigen is undetermined. Generated by immunoSEQ multiplex PCR, the TCRdb table keeps only in-frame clones and is missing some. Found here are about 700,000 clones, approximately 74% of them singletons; the top ten hold more than 1.5%. The data stem from a study of shared clonotypes between healthy human individuals. Study overall: Sampling drew on donors who were a couple of women and a few men aged 18 to 49. Overall study findings and caveats: A generally larger estimated richness was seen in naive subsets than in memory subsets. With few donors, the genetic and exposure-history diversity represented was limited.

Naive CD45RA+ and memory CD45RA-negative subsets were split from CD4+ cells. The CDR3 contains 13 residues. The ends were cut back, 7 bases at V and 3 bases at J, with 10 bases in the middle. Per the germline V gene, CDR1 is SNHLY and CDR2 is FYNNEI. The clonotype originates from a woman aged 25 to 39 in good health. The sample taken for sequencing was memory CD4+ T cells sorted from blood. Subset of the sample: CD45RA-negative fraction. The gene calls are TRBV2 and TRBJ1-5, with D possibly matching TRBD1 (6 bases). CDR3 protein: CASMRTVNQPQHF. CDR3 DNA sequence: TGTGCCAGCATGCGGACAGTCAATCAGCCCCAGCATTTT.